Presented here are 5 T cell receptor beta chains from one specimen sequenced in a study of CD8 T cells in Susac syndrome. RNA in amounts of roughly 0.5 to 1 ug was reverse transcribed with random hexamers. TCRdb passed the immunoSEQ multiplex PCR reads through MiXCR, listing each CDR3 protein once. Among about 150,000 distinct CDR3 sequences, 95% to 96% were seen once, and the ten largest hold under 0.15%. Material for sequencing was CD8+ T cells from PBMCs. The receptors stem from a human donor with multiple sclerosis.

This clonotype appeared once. The CDR3 loop reads CASSSRTSGDEQFF. The CDR3 nucleotides read TGTGCCAGCAGCTCCAGGACTAGCGGGGATGAGCAGTTCTTC. The gene calls are TRBV13 and TRBJ2-1; 12 bases map to TRBD2. V lost 4 bases, J lost 8 bases, and 3 bases stayed unmatched. This CDR3 spans 14 amino acids. Germline values: CDR1 PRHDT, CDR2 FYEKMQ (reference sequence).

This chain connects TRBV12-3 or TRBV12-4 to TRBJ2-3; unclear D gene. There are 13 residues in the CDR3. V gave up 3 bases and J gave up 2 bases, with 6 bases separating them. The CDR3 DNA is TGTGCCAGCAGTTTGGTTAACACAGATACGCAGTATTTT. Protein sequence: CASSLVNTDTQYF.

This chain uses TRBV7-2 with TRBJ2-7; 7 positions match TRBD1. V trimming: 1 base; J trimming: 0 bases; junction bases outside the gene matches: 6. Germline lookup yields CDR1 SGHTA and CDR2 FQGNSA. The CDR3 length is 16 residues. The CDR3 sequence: CASSLVPGQSSYEQYV. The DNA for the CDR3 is TGTGCCAGCAGCTTAGTTCCGGGACAGAGCTCCTACGAGCAGTACGTC.

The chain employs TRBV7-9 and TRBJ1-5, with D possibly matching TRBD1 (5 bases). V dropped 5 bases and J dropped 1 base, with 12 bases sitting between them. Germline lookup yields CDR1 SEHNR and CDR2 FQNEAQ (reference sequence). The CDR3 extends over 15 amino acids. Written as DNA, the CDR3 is TGTGCCAGCAGCCCGACCGGGGGAAGCAATCAGCCCCAGCATTTT. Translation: CASSPTGGSNQPQHF.

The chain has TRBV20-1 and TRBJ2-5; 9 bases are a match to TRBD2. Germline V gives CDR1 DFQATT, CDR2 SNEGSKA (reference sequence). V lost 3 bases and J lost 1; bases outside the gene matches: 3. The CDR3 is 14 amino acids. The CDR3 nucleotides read TGCAGTGCTAGTAAAGCGGGGGGCCAAGAGACCCAGTACTTC. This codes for CSASKAGGQETQYF.